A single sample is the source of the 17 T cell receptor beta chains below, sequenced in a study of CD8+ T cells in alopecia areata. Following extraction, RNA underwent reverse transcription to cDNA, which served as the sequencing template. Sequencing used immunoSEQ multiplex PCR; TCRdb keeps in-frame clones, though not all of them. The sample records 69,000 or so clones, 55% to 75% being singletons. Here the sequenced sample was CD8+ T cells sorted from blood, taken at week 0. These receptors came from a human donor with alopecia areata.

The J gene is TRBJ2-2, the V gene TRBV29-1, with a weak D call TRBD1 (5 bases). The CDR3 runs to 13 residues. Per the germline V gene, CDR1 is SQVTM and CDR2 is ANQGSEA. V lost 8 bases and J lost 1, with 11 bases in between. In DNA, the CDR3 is TGCAGCATCTCGGACAAGAACACCGGGGAGCTGTTTTTT. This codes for CSISDKNTGELFF.

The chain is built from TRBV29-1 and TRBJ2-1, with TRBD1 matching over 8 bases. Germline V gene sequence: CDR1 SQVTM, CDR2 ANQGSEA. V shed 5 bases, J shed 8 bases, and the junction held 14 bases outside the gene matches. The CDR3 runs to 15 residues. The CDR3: CSVYRRGLEVDEQFF. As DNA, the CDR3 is TGCAGCGTTTACCGCAGGGGGCTTGAGGTCGATGAGCAGTTCTTC.

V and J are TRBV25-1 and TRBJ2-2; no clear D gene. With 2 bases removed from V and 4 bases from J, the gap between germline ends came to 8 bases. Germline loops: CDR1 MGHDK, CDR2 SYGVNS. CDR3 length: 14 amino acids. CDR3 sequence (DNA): TGTGCCAGCAGTGAAGGGCTATTCACCGGGGAGCTGTTTTTT. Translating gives CASSEGLFTGELFF.

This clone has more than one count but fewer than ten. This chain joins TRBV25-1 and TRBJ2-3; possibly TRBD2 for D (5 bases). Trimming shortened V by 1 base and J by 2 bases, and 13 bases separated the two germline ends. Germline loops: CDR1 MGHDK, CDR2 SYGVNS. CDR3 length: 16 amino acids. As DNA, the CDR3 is TGTGCCAGCAGTGAATCAGGTAGCGACTCCACAGATACGCAGTATTTT. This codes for CASSESGSDSTDTQYF. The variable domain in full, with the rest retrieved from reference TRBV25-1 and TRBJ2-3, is EADIYQTPRYLVIGTGKKITLECSQTMGHDKMYWYQQDPGMELHLIHYSYGVNSTEKGDLSSESTVSRIRTEHFPLTLESARPSHTSQYLCASSESGSDSTDTQYFGPGTRLTVL.

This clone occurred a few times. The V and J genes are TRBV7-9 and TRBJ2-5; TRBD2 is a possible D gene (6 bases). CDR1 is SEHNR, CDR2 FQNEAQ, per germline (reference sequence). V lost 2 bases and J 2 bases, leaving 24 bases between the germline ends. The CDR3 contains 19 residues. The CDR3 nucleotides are TGTGCCAGCAGCTTACCCTACGCACGGGGGTGGGGTCTGCAAGAGACCCAGTACTTC. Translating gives CASSLPYARGWGLQETQYF.

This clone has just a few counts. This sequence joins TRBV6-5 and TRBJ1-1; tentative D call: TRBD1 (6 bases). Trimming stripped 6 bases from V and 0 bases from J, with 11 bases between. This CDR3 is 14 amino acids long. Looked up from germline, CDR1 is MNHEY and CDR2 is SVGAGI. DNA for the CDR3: TGTGCCAGCAGAAAAGGACAGTTGAACACTGAAGCTTTCTTT. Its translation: CASRKGQLNTEAFF.

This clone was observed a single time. The CDR3 here is CASSLVPSQGTYEQYF. The DNA of the CDR3 is TGTGCCAGCAGCTTAGTGCCCAGCCAGGGAACCTACGAGCAGTACTTC. This rearrangement joins TRBV7-2 to TRBJ2-7; D may be TRBD1 (5 bases). CDR1 and CDR2 (germline): SGHTA, FQGNSA. Trimming shortened V by 1 base and J by 2 bases, and 15 bases separated the two germline ends. The CDR3 has 16 amino acids.

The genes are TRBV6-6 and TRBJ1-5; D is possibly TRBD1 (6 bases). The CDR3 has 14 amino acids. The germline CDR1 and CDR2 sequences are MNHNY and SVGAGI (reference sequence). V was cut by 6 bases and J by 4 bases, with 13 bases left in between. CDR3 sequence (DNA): TGTGCCAGCAGCAACAGGGACGTAAATCAGCCCCAGCATTTT. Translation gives CASSNRDVNQPQHF.

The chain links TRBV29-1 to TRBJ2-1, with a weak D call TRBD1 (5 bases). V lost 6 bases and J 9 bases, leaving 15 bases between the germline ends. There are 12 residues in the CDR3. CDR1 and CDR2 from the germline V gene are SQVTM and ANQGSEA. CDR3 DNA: TGCAGCGTCTCACTTCAGGGTCTTGAGCAGTTCTTC. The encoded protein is CSVSLQGLEQFF.

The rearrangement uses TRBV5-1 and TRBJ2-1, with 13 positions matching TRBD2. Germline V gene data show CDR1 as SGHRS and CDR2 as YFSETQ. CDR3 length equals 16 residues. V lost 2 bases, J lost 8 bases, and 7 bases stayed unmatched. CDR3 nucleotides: TGCGCCAGCAGCTTTACTCAGGGACTAGCGGGACATGAGCAGTTCTTC. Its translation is CASSFTQGLAGHEQFF.

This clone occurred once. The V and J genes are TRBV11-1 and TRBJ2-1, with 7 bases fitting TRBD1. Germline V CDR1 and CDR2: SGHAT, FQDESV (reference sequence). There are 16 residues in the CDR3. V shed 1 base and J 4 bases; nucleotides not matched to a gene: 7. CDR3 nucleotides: TGTGCCAGCAGCTTAGGTTCAGGGGGAAAATACAATGAGCAGTTCTTC. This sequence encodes CASSLGSGGKYNEQFF.

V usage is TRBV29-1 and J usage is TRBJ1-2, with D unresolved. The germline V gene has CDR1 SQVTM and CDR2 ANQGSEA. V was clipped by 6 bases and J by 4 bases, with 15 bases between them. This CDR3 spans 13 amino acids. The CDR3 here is CSVHVPGSYGYTF. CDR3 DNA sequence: TGCAGCGTACATGTTCCCGGGAGCTATGGCTACACCTTC.

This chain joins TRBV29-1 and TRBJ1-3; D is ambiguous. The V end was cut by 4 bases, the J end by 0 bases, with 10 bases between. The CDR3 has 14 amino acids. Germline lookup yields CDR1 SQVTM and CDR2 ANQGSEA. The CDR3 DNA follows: TGCAGCGTTGTTTGGCCGCCCTCTGGAAACACCATATATTTT. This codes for CSVVWPPSGNTIYF.

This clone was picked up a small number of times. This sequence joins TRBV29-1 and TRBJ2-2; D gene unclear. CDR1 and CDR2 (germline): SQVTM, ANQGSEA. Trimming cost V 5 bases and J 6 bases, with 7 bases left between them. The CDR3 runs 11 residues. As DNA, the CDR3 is TGCAGCGTTTCGTTTTCCGGGGAGCTGTTTTTT. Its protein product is CSVSFSGELFF.

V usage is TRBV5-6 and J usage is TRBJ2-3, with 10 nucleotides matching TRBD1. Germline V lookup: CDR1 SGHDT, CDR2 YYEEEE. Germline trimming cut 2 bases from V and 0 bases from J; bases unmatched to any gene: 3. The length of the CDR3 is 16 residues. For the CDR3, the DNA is TGTGCCAGCAGCTTTGGGACAGGGGAGAGCACAGATACGCAGTATTTT. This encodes CASSFGTGESTDTQYF.

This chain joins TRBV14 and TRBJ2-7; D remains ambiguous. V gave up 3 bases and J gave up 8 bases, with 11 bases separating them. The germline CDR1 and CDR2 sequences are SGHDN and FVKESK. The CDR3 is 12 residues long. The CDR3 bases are TGTGCCAGCAGCCATTGGTCCGAACAGCAGTACTTC. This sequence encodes CASSHWSEQQYF. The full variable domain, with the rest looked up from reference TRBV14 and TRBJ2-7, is EAGVTQFPSHSVIEKGQTVTLRCDPISGHDNLYWYRRVMGKEIKFLLHFVKESKQDESGMPNNRFLAERTGGTYSTLKVQPAELEDSGVYFCASSHWSEQQYFGPGTRLTVT.

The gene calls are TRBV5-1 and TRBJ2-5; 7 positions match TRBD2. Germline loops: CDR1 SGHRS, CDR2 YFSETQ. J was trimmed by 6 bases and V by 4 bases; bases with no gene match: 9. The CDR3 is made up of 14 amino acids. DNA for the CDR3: TGCGCCAGCAGCAATCGGGGCGGGAGAAAGACCCAGTACTTC. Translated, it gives CASSNRGGRKTQYF.